This TCR beta chain was obtained from a study of cytomegalovirus exposure and HLA in healthy donors. V trimming: 3 bases; J trimming: 0 bases; junction bases outside the gene matches: 5. Germline CDR1 is SNHLY and CDR2 is FYNNEI. The CDR3 is 16 amino acids. This clone has just one count. Its antigen remains unknown. Study-wide findings and caveats: Earlier analysis found most TCR beta V segments productive about 90% or about 30% of the time.

Researchers ran the PCR with 60 Vbeta and 13 Jbeta primers. Clones were read by immunoSEQ multiplex PCR, and TCRdb kept only the in-frame ones, dropping some. The sample consists of over 150,000 clones, around 77% of them appearing once. The rearrangement links TRBV2 to TRBJ2-3, with TRBD2 matching 8 bases. The sequencing sample was made of PBMCs. This TCR came from a man in his thirties or forties in good health and CMV-seropositive. Here the CDR3 reads CASSDFERGSTDTQYF. The DNA of the CDR3 is TGTGCCAGCAGTGATTTCGAGCGGGGGAGCACAGATACGCAGTATTTT.